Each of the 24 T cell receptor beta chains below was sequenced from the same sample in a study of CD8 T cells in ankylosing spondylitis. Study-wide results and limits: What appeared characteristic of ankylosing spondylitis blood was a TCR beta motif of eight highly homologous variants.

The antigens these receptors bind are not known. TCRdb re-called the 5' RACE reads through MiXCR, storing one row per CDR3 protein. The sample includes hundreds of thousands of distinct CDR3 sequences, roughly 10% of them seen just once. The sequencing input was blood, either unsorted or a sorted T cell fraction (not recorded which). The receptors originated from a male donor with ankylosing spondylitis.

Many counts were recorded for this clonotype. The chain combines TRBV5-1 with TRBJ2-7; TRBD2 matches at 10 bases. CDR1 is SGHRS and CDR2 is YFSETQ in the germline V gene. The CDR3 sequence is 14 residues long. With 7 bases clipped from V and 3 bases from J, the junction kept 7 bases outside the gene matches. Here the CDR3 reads CASSSGTSDYEQYF. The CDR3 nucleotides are TGCGCCAGCTCCTCCGGGACTAGCGACTACGAGCAGTACTTC.

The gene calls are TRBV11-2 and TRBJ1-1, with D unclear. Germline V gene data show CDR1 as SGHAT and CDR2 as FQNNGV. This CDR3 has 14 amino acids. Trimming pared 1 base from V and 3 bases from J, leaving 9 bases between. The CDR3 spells CASSLVDTYTEAFF. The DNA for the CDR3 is TGTGCCAGCAGCTTAGTTGACACCTACACTGAAGCTTTCTTT.

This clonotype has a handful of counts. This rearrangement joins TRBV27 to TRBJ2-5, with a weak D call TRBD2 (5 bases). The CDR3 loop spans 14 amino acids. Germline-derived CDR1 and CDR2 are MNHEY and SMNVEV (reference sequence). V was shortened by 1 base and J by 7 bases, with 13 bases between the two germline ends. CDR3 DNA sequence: TGTGCCAGCAGTTTATTGCCCGGGGAAGGGACCCAGTACTTC. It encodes CASSLLPGEGTQYF.

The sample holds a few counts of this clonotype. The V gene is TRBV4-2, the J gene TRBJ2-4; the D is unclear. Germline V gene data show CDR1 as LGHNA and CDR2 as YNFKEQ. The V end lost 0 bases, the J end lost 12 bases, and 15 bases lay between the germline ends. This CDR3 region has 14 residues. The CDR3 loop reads CASSQDNRPAPQYF. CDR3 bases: TGTGCCAGCAGCCAAGATAATCGCCCAGCACCTCAGTACTTC.

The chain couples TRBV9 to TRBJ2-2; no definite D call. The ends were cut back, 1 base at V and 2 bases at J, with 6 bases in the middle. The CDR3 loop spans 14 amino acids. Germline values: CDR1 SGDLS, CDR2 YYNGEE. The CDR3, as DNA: TGTGCCAGCAGCGTAACAGTAAACACCGGGGAGCTGTTTTTT. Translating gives CASSVTVNTGELFF.

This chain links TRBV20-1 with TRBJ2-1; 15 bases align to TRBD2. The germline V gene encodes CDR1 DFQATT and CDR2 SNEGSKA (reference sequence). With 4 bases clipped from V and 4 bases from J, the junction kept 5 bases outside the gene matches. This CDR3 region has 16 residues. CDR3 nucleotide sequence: TGCAGTGCTATCAACGGACTAGCGGGAGGGTACAATGAGCAGTTCTTC. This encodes CSAINGLAGGYNEQFF.

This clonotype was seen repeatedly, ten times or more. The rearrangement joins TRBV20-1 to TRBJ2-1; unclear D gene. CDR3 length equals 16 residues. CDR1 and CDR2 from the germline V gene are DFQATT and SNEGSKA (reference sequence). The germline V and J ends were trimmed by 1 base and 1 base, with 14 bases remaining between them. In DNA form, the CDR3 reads TGCAGTGCTAGAGTCCGGGCAGCTTTATCCTACAATGAGCAGTTCTTC. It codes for CSARVRAALSYNEQFF.

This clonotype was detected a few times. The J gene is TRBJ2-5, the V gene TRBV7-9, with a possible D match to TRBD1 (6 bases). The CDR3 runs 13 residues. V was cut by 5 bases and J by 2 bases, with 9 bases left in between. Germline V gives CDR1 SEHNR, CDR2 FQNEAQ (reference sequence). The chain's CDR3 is CASSMDRQETQYF. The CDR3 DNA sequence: TGTGCCAGCAGCATGGACAGACAAGAGACCCAGTACTTC.

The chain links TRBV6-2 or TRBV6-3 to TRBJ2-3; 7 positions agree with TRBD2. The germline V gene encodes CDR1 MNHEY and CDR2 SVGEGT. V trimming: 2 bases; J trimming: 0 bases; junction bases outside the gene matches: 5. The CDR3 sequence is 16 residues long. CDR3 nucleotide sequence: TGTGCCAGCAGTTACGGGAGCGGGACTAGCACAGATACGCAGTATTTT. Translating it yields CASSYGSGTSTDTQYF.

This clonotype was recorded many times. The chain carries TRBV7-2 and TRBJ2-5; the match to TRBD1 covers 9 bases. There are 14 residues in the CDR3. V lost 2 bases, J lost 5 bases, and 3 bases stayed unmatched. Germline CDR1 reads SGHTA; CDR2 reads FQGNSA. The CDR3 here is CASSLNRGQETQYF. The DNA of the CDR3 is TGTGCCAGCAGCTTAAACAGGGGGCAGGAGACCCAGTACTTC. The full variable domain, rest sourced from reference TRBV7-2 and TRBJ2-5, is GAGVSQSPSNKVTEKGKDVELRCDPISGHTALYWYRQSLGQGLEFLIYFQGNSAPDKSGLPSDRFSAERTGGSVSTLTIQRTQQEDSAVYLCASSLNRGQETQYFGPGTRLLVL.

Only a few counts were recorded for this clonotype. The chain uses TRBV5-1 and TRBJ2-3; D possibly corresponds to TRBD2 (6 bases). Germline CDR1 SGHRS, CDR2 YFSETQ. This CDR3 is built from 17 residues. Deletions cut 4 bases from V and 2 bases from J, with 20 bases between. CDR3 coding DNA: TGCGCCAGCAGCCGATTCATTAGCGGCGGGAACACAGATACGCAGTATTTT. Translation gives CASSRFISGGNTDTQYF.

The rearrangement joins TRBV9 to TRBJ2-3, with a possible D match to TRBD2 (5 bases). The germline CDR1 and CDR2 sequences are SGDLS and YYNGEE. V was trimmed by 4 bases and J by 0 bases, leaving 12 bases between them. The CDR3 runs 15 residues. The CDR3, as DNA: TGTGCCAGCAGCCCCTTAGGGAGTAGCACAGATACGCAGTATTTT. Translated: CASSPLGSSTDTQYF.

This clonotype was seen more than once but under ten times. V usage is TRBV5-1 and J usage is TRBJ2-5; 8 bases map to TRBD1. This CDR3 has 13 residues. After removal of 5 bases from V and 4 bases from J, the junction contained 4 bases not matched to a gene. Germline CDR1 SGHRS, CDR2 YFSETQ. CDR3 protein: CASRFTGGETQYF. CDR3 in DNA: TGCGCCAGCAGATTTACAGGGGGAGAGACCCAGTACTTC.

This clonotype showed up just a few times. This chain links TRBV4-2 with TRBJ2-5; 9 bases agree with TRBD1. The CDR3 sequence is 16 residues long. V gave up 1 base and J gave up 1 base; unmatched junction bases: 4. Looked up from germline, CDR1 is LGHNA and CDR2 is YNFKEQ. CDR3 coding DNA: TGTGCCAGCAGCCAAGGGACAGGGGTTTTCCAAGAGACCCAGTACTTC. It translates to CASSQGTGVFQETQYF.

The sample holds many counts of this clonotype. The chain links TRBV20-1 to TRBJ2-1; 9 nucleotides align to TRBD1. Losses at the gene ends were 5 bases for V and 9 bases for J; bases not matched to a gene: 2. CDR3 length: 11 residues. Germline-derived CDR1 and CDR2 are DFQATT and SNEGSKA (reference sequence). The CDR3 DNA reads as TGCAGTGCTGGACAGGGGAGTGAGCAGTTCTTC. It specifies CSAGQGSEQFF.

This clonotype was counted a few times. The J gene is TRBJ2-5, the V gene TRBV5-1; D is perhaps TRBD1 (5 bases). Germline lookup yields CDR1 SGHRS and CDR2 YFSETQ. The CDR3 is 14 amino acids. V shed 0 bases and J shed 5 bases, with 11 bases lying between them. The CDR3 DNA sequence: TGCGCCAGCAGCTTGGCCAGGGTCGGGGAGACCCAGTACTTC. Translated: CASSLARVGETQYF.

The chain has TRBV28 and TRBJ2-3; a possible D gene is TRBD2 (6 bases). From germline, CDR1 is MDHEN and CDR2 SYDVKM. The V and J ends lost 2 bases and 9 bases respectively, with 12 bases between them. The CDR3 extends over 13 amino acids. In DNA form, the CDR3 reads TGTGCCAGCAGTTTAACACTAGCTCAAACGCAGTATTTT. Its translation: CASSLTLAQTQYF.

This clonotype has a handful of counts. DNA of the CDR3: TGTGCCAGCAGTTTTTTTAGAGGGGGCAGTCAGCCCCAGCATTTT. This encodes CASSFFRGGSQPQHF. The chain combines TRBV28 with TRBJ1-5; 7 bases line up with TRBD1. The CDR3 spans 15 residues. V was pared by 3 bases and J by 6 bases, with 8 bases of the junction left unmatched. Looked up from germline, CDR1 is MDHEN and CDR2 is SYDVKM.

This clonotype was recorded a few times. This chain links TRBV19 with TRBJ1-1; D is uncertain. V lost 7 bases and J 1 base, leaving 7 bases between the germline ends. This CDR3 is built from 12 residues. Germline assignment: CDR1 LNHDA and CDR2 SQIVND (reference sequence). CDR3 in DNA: TGTGCCAGTATTGGGCCGAACACTGAAGCTTTCTTT. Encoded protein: CASIGPNTEAFF.

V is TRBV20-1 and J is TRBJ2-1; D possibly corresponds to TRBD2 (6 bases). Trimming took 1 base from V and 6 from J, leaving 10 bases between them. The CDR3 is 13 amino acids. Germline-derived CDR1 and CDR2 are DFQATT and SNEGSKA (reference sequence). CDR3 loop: CSARGGVLNEQFF. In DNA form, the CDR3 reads TGCAGTGCTAGAGGCGGGGTACTCAATGAGCAGTTCTTC.

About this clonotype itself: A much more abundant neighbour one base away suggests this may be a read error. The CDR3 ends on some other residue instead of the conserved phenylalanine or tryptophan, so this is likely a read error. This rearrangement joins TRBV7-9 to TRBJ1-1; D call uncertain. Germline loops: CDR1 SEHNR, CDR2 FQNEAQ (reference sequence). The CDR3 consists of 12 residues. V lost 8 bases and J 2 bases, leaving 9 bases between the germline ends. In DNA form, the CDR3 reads TGTGCCAGCGGTGTCTTCAACACTGAAGCTTTCCTT. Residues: CASGVFNTEAFL.

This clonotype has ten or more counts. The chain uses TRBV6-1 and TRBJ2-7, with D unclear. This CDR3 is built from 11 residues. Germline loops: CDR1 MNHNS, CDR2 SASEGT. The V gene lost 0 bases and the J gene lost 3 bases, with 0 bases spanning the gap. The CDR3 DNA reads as TGTGCCAGCAGTGAAGCCTACGAGCAGTACTTC. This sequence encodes CASSEAYEQYF.

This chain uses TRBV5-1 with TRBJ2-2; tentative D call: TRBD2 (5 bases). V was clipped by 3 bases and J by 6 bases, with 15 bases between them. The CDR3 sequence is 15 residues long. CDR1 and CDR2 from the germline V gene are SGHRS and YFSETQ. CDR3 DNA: TGCGCCAGCAGCTCCCTCGCGGGCGGGTCCGGGGAGCTGTTTTTT. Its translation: CASSSLAGGSGELFF. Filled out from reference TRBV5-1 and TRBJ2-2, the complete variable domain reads KAGVTQTPRYLIKTRGQQVTLSCSPISGHRSVSWYQQTPGQGLQFLFEYFSETQRNKGNFPGRFSGRQFSNSRSEMNVSTLELGDSALYLCASSSLAGGSGELFFGEGSRLTVL.

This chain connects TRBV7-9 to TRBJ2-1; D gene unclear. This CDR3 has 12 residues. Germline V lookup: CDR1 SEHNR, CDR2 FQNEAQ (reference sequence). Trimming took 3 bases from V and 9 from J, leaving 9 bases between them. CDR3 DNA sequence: TGTGCCAGCAGCTTTTCACTGGCTGAGCAGTTCTTC. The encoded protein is CASSFSLAEQFF. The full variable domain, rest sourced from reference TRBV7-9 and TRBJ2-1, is DTGVSQNPRHKITKRGQNVTFRCDPISEHNRLYWYRQTLGQGPEFLTYFQNEAQLEKSRLLSDRFSAERPKGSFSTLEIQRTEQGDSAMYLCASSFSLAEQFFGPGTRLTVL.